The 9 T cell receptor beta chains in this list originate from one sample, sequenced in a study of OX40 agonist ivuxolimab in advanced cancers. The protocol was immunoSEQ multiplex PCR, while the TCRdb copy is restricted to in-frame clones and leaves out a portion. Of tens of thousands of clones in the sample, roughly 84% were seen once. The sample in question was CD4+ or CD8+ T cells sorted from blood, obtained in a trial of the OX40 agonist ivuxolimab. The receptors here all came from an adult with an advanced solid tumor such as melanoma, head and neck, liver or kidney cancer.

For this clone: One junction end does not reproduce the germline sequence, and a read error may be involved. The CDR3 bases are TGTGCTAGCAGCTTGGACACGTCCGCTGGCACAGATACGCAGTATTTT. Translating gives CASSLDTSAGTDTQYF. The gene calls are TRBV7-7 and TRBJ2-3, with a possible D match to TRBD1 (5 bases). This CDR3 comprises 16 residues. Germline assignment: CDR1 SSHAT and CDR2 FNYEAQ (reference sequence).

This chain links TRBV6-4 with TRBJ1-2; TRBD1 matches at 7 bases. The CDR3 length is 13 residues. Losses at the gene ends were 4 bases for V and 4 bases for J; bases not matched to a gene: 3. Germline CDR1 and CDR2: MRHNA and SNTAGT. The CDR3 DNA is TGTGCCAGCAGTGCCTCAGGGGGCTATGGCTACACCTTC. Translation: CASSASGGYGYTF.

The J gene is TRBJ2-1, the V gene TRBV19, with D tentatively TRBD1 or TRBD2 (6 bases each). Germline V gives CDR1 LNHDA, CDR2 SQIVND (reference sequence). The ends were cut back, 7 bases at V and 4 bases at J, with 20 bases in the middle. The CDR3 extends over 16 amino acids. This CDR3 is CASINRERGRYNEQFF. The DNA of the CDR3 is TGTGCCAGTATAAATAGGGAACGGGGGCGGTACAATGAGCAGTTCTTC.

The chain combines TRBV13 with TRBJ1-4; D remains unclear. Germline-derived CDR1 and CDR2 are PRHDT and FYEKMQ (reference sequence). This CDR3 comprises 13 residues. V was cut by 3 bases and J by 7 bases, with 9 bases left in between. As DNA, the CDR3 is TGTGCCAGCAGCTTGTATGACGGTGAAAAACTGTTTTTT. Encoded protein: CASSLYDGEKLFF.

The chain links TRBV5-8 to TRBJ1-2; D not resolved. From germline, CDR1 is SGHTS and CDR2 YDEGEE. This CDR3 contains 14 residues. Trimming stripped 4 bases from V and 0 bases from J, with 10 bases between. The CDR3 DNA reads TGTGCCAGCAGCCCTCCCAGTTCTAACTATGGCTACACCTTC. This translates into CASSPPSSNYGYTF.

In DNA form, the CDR3 reads TGTGCCAGCAGCTTAGACCCAGGGCGGAATTCACCCCTCCACTTT. It specifies CASSLDPGRNSPLHF. This rearrangement joins TRBV7-8 to TRBJ1-6, with TRBD1 as a possible D gene (5 bases). V lost 1 base and J lost 7, with 11 bases in between. Germline V gene sequence: CDR1 SGHVS, CDR2 FQNEAQ. The CDR3 consists of 15 residues.

V usage is TRBV10-1 and J usage is TRBJ1-6; D possibly corresponds to TRBD1 (5 bases). V gave up 3 bases and J gave up 0 bases, with 9 bases separating them. Germline values: CDR1 WNHNN, CDR2 SYGVQD (reference sequence). The CDR3 totals 16 residues. Written as DNA, the CDR3 is TGCGCCAGCAGTGAAGACAGAAGCTCCTATAATTCACCCCTCCACTTT. Amino acids: CASSEDRSSYNSPLHF.

The gene calls are TRBV19 and TRBJ2-2, with 8 bases aligning to TRBD1. Germline V gene sequence: CDR1 LNHDA, CDR2 SQIVND (reference sequence). With 3 bases clipped from V and 7 bases from J, the junction kept 7 bases outside the gene matches. The CDR3 is made up of 15 amino acids. CDR3 loop: CASSMLGQGGGELFF. DNA of the CDR3: TGTGCCAGTAGTATGCTTGGACAGGGAGGCGGGGAGCTGTTTTTT.

V gene TRBV12-5 combines with J gene TRBJ2-2, with 8 bases fitting TRBD1. CDR3 length: 16 amino acids. Per germline, CDR1 LGHNT and CDR2 FRNRAP. V lost 6 bases and J lost 5; bases outside the gene matches: 11. The CDR3 DNA is TGTGCTAGTGGCCAGTTCGGACAGGGAAGGACCGGGGAGCTGTTTTTT. Amino acids: CASGQFGQGRTGELFF. Full variable domain (missing parts from reference TRBV12-5 and TRBJ2-2): DARVTQTPRHKVTEMGQEVTMRCQPILGHNTVFWYRQTMMQGLELLAYFRNRAPLDDSGMPKDRFSAEMPDATLATLKIQPSEPRDSAVYFCASGQFGQGRTGELFFGEGSRLTVL.